The sequence of this T cell receptor beta chain was determined in a study of blood T cell repertoires in COVID-19. Looking at the study overall: PBMCs, B-cell-depleted T cells, or T cells were the source of the cDNA or gDNA that made up the material.

Trimming cost V 1 base and J 3 bases, with 7 bases left between them. The CDR3 runs 14 residues. Per germline, CDR1 SEHNR and CDR2 FQNEAQ (reference sequence). As handled by the study authors: By means of reference gene primer amplification, nucleated cell counts were estimated. Produced via immunoSEQ multiplex PCR; TCRdb's table is partial and in-frame only. Clone size and V and J calls were adopted from that table, with D and trimming inferred from the DNA. The sample shows some 150,000 clones, about 79% of them seen only once. The source of this sequence is a woman in her fifties or sixties in a cohort sampled during active or convalescent COVID-19. The sequencing sample was made of peripheral blood. J is TRBJ1-5 and V is TRBV7-9; the D is unclear. CDR3 region: CASSLGTINQPQHF. The CDR3 bases are TGTGCCAGCAGCTTAGGTACAATCAATCAGCCCCAGCATTTT.